The following is a T cell receptor (beta chain) sequence with its context. These data come from a study of OX40 agonist ivuxolimab in advanced cancers. For the study at large: Dose-escalation subjects each had hepatocellular carcinoma, melanoma, renal cell or head and neck cancer. Under the entry rules, prior anti-PD-1, anti-PD-L1 or anti-CTLA-4 therapy was allowed, and about 40% had some.

Here immunoSEQ multiplex PCR was the method, and the copy in TCRdb shows in-frame clones only, minus some. In the table there are 35,000 to 50,000 clones, 75% to 90% of which are singletons. Germline V lookup: CDR1 SGHAT, CDR2 FQNNGV. The CDR3 spans 13 residues. V lost 5 bases and J 3 bases, leaving 8 bases between the germline ends. J is TRBJ1-3 and V is TRBV11-2; no reliable D call. The sequence was obtained from an adult with an advanced solid tumor such as melanoma, head and neck, liver or kidney cancer. The material sequenced was CD4+ or CD8+ T cells sorted from blood, taken in a trial of the OX40 agonist ivuxolimab. The CDR3 DNA reads as TGTGCCAGCAGCCCTCCTCGTGGAAACACCATATATTTT. It encodes CASSPPRGNTIYF.